Listed here are 21 T cell receptor beta chains from one sample, sequenced in a study of T cell responses to AZD1222 COVID-19 vaccine. Data came from immunoSEQ multiplex PCR; TCRdb stores just in-frame clones and leaves some out. The sample yields more than 120,000 clones, approximately 94% seen once. Sequences were derived from peripheral blood, sampled on day 0 of AZD1222 vaccination. These receptors came from an adult in good health.

V is TRBV11-2 and J is TRBJ2-7; the match to TRBD2 covers 10 bases. Trimming at V came to 5 bases and at J to 3 bases, leaving 4 bases not matched to a gene. Per the germline V gene, CDR1 is SGHAT and CDR2 is FQNNGV. The CDR3 is 14 amino acids. CDR3 nucleotides: TGTGCCAGCAGCGCTAGCGGGGGAGTCTACGAGCAGTACTTC. Protein sequence: CASSASGGVYEQYF.

In nucleotides, the CDR3 is TGCGCCAGCAGCTCAGGACAGGGAGGAAACACCATATATTTT. Translating it yields CASSSGQGGNTIYF. The chain employs TRBV5-1 and TRBJ1-3; 8 nucleotides align to TRBD1. The CDR3 extends over 14 amino acids. J gave up 4 bases and V 3 bases, and 3 bases lay outside the gene matches. Per the germline V gene, CDR1 is SGHRS and CDR2 is YFSETQ.

This rearrangement joins TRBV5-1 to TRBJ1-1, with D possibly being TRBD1 (5 bases). Looked up from germline, CDR1 is SGHRS and CDR2 is YFSETQ. The V gene lost 5 bases and the J gene lost 6 bases, with 17 bases spanning the gap. The CDR3 loop spans 14 amino acids. CDR3 in DNA: TGCGCCAGCAGGCCTGCGGGGCCCAACTCTGAAGCTTTCTTT. Amino acid sequence: CASRPAGPNSEAFF.

The V gene is TRBV5-1, the J gene TRBJ1-2; D is unclear. The V gene lost 2 bases and the J gene lost 8 bases, with 13 bases spanning the gap. The CDR3 length is 13 residues. Germline loops: CDR1 SGHRS, CDR2 YFSETQ. CDR3 coding DNA: TGCGCCAGCAGCTTACTCCAGACTGGAGGCTACACCTTC. This gives the protein CASSLLQTGGYTF. The variable domain in full, with the rest retrieved from reference TRBV5-1 and TRBJ1-2, is KAGVTQTPRYLIKTRGQQVTLSCSPISGHRSVSWYQQTPGQGLQFLFEYFSETQRNKGNFPGRFSGRQFSNSRSEMNVSTLELGDSALYLCASSLLQTGGYTFGSGTRLTVV.

V and J are TRBV7-9 and TRBJ2-3; 9 nucleotides align to TRBD1. This CDR3 contains 16 residues. With V trimmed by 5 bases and J by 2 bases, 8 bases remained unmatched. Germline-derived CDR1 and CDR2 are SEHNR and FQNEAQ (reference sequence). The CDR3 is CASSPETGGYTDTQYF. In DNA form, the CDR3 reads TGTGCCAGCAGCCCCGAAACAGGGGGCTACACAGATACGCAGTATTTT.

Details on this clone: The identical CDR3 is also encoded by other nucleotide sequences in the sample. CDR3 in amino acids: CASSPLGGSTDTQYF. DNA for the CDR3: TGTGCCAGCTCACCTTTGGGGGGGAGCACAGATACGCAGTATTTT. J is TRBJ2-3 and V is TRBV18; 7 nucleotides agree with TRBD2. Germline V gene sequence: CDR1 KGHSH, CDR2 LQKENI. The CDR3 has 15 residues. The V and J ends lost 3 bases and 0 bases, in that order; junction bases with no gene match: 3.

The rearrangement links TRBV19 to TRBJ1-5; 10 nucleotides align to TRBD1. This CDR3 region has 17 residues. J was trimmed by 6 bases and V by 4 bases; bases with no gene match: 12. From germline, CDR1 is LNHDA and CDR2 SQIVND (reference sequence). As DNA, the CDR3 is TGTGCCAGTAGTACCTCGACAGGGGGCTCGGGGAGTCAGCCCCAGCATTTT. Translating it yields CASSTSTGGSGSQPQHF.

This chain joins TRBV6-5 and TRBJ2-7; TRBD1 might be the D (5 bases). Looked up from germline, CDR1 is MNHEY and CDR2 is SVGAGI. This CDR3 is 14 amino acids long. V lost 6 bases and J 5 bases, leaving 17 bases between the germline ends. CDR3 in DNA: TGTGCCAGCAGCTATACAGGAGACTCGGACGAGCAGTACTTC. It translates to CASSYTGDSDEQYF.

The chain has TRBV7-3 and TRBJ2-7, with a tentative D call TRBD1 (5 bases). The CDR3 runs to 14 residues. V was trimmed by 8 bases and J by 0 bases, leaving 14 bases between them. Germline values: CDR1 SGHTA, CDR2 FQGTGA. The chain's CDR3 is CASAPGSNSYEQYF. DNA of the CDR3: TGTGCCAGCGCCCCAGGGTCAAACTCCTACGAGCAGTACTTC.

V is TRBV7-2 and J is TRBJ2-3; 14 bases agree with TRBD2. Germline V gene lookup returns CDR1 SGHTA and CDR2 FQGNSA. Trimming took 3 bases from V and 8 from J; bases not matched to a gene: 4. This CDR3 is built from 15 residues. The CDR3 loop is CASSFGTSGGPTQYF. The CDR3 DNA sequence: TGTGCCAGCAGCTTCGGGACTAGCGGGGGCCCTACGCAGTATTTT.

This clone showed up just once. The rearrangement uses TRBV9 and TRBJ2-1, with TRBD1 matching over 9 bases. J lost 9 bases, V lost 4 bases, and 14 bases had no gene match. The germline gives CDR1 SGDLS, CDR2 YYNGEE. The CDR3 length is 16 residues. The CDR3 sequence is CASSPQRGTGRIEQFF. CDR3 coding DNA: TGTGCCAGCAGCCCTCAAAGGGGGACAGGGAGGATTGAGCAGTTCTTC.

V usage is TRBV2 and J usage is TRBJ1-5, with D hard to call. Germline V gene sequence: CDR1 SNHLY, CDR2 FYNNEI. V was trimmed by 1 base and J by 2 bases, leaving 9 bases between them. The CDR3 is 15 amino acids. The CDR3 DNA is TGTGCCAGCAGTGAAGATTTGGCAGGCAATCAGCCCCAGCATTTT. It encodes CASSEDLAGNQPQHF.

This chain connects TRBV25-1 to TRBJ2-1; 11 bases map to TRBD2. Germline CDR1 and CDR2: MGHDK and SYGVNS. The ends lost 6 bases at V and 5 bases at J; junction bases unmatched: 6. The CDR3 is 15 residues long. The CDR3 loop is CASRNLAGGDNEQFF. The CDR3 bases are TGTGCCAGCAGAAATCTAGCGGGAGGCGACAATGAGCAGTTCTTC.

The chain carries TRBV10-1 and TRBJ2-1, with 10 nucleotides matching TRBD2. In germline, CDR1 is WNHNN, CDR2 SYGVQD (reference sequence). The V and J ends lost 2 bases and 14 bases, in that order; junction bases with no gene match: 6. This CDR3 comprises 13 residues. CDR3 sequence reads: CASSEERGGLEFF. CDR3 sequence (DNA): TGCGCCAGCAGTGAGGAGCGGGGGGGCCTTGAGTTCTTC.

The V call is TRBV19, the J call TRBJ1-1, with D tentatively TRBD1 (5 bases). Trimming removed 4 bases from V and 0 bases from J, with 12 bases in between. The V gene's germline CDR1 is LNHDA and CDR2 SQIVND (reference sequence). This CDR3 is built from 15 residues. The CDR3 DNA reads as TGTGCCAGTAGTACCGACAGTTACTTGAACACTGAAGCTTTCTTT. The encoded protein is CASSTDSYLNTEAFF. The full variable domain, completed using reference TRBV19 and TRBJ1-1, is DGGITQSPKYLFRKEGQNVTLSCEQNLNHDAMYWYRQDPGQGLRLIYYSQIVNDFQKGDIAEGYSVSREKKESFPLTVTSAQKNPTAFYLCASSTDSYLNTEAFFGQGTRLTVV.

On this clone: An end of the junction does not agree with germline; a read error may underlie this. This chain uses TRBV7-7 with TRBJ2-2; D not certain. The CDR3 sequence is 16 residues long. The germline V gene encodes CDR1 SSHAT and CDR2 FNYEAQ (reference sequence). This chain's CDR3 is CASSLGIGVNTGELFF. CDR3 sequence (DNA): TGTGCTAGCAGCTTAGGCATCGGTGTGAACACCGGGGAGCTGTTTTTT. The full variable domain, in which reference TRBV7-7 and TRBJ2-2 provide the parts outside the CDR3, is GAGVSQSPRYKVTKRGQDVTLRCDPISSHATLYWYQQALGQGPEFLTYFNYEAQPDKSGLPSDRFSAERPEGSISTLTIQRTEQRDSAMYRCASSLGIGVNTGELFFGEGSRLTVL.

The chain carries TRBV7-2 and TRBJ2-7, with a tentative D call TRBD2 (5 bases). V dropped 5 bases and J dropped 5 bases, with 16 bases sitting between them. The V gene's germline CDR1 is SGHTA and CDR2 FQGNSA. This CDR3 region has 14 residues. CDR3 in DNA: TGTGCCAGCAGCCAGGATCCGGCGGGCCACGAGCAGTACTTC. Its translation: CASSQDPAGHEQYF.

In regard to this clone: The junction differs from germline at one of its ends, possibly a read error. The rearrangement joins TRBV7-8 to TRBJ1-2; D possibly corresponds to TRBD1 (5 bases). Germline CDR1 is SGHVS and CDR2 is FQNEAQ. The CDR3 totals 13 residues. In nucleotides, the CDR3 is TGTGCCAGCAGCTTCCGGGACCTTACTGGCCACACCTTC. Its protein product is CASSFRDLTGHTF.

The V call is TRBV7-9, the J call TRBJ2-5; maybe TRBD1 (7 bases). The CDR3 length is 18 residues. V gave up 5 bases and J gave up 3 bases, with 25 bases separating them. Germline V CDR1 and CDR2: SEHNR, FQNEAQ (reference sequence). Here the CDR3 reads CASSPPGGQSKLKETQYF. The CDR3 coding sequence is TGTGCCAGCAGCCCACCCGGGGGACAGAGCAAATTAAAAGAGACCCAGTACTTC. The entire variable domain, with the rest obtained from reference TRBV7-9 and TRBJ2-5, is as follows: DTGVSQNPRHKITKRGQNVTFRCDPISEHNRLYWYRQTLGQGPEFLTYFQNEAQLEKSRLLSDRFSAERPKGSFSTLEIQRTEQGDSAMYLCASSPPGGQSKLKETQYFGPGTRLLVL.

J is TRBJ2-2 and V is TRBV9; 14 nucleotides agree with TRBD2. CDR3 size: 16 residues. V dropped 4 bases and J dropped 6; count of bases not matched to a gene: 5. The germline V gene has CDR1 SGDLS and CDR2 YYNGEE. The CDR3 protein is CASSFRLAGGSGELFF. For the CDR3, the DNA is TGTGCCAGCAGCTTTCGACTAGCGGGAGGGTCCGGGGAGCTGTTTTTT.

This chain uses TRBV7-9 with TRBJ2-7; the D is unclear. The CDR3 consists of 11 residues. Per the germline V gene, CDR1 is SEHNR and CDR2 is FQNEAQ (reference sequence). V gave up 6 bases and J gave up 4 bases, with 7 bases separating them. CDR3 loop: CASSSQYEQYF. Here the CDR3 DNA reads TGTGCCAGCAGTTCACAGTACGAGCAGTACTTC.